This TCR beta chain was found in a study of shared clonotypes between healthy human individuals. Findings and limits, study-wide: As a rule, naive subsets had a larger estimated richness than memory subsets. In contrast to clonotypes shared by all four donors, non-shared clonotypes had lower generation probabilities. Roughly 5% of naive CD4 clonotypes were common to several donors.

Remarks on this clone: Its specificity is unknown.

V dropped 0 bases and J dropped 3; count of bases not matched to a gene: 3. Germline V gene sequence: CDR1 SGDLS, CDR2 YYNGEE. There are 16 residues in the CDR3. Deep-level settings were used for running the assay. Only in-frame clones appear in the TCRdb table, and some are missing; sequencing was by immunoSEQ multiplex PCR. This table holds about 690,000 clones, 90% found once. The chain employs TRBV9 and TRBJ2-1, with 10 bases that match TRBD2. This TCR derives from a man in his late teens or twenties in good health. Some clones in this sample may be carry-over from other donors' samples. Specimen: memory CD8+ T cells from PBMCs. Subset in this sample: CD45RO+ cells pooled with CCR7-negative TemRA cells. The CDR3 nucleotides are TGTGCCAGCAGCGTAGTGAGGACTAGCGGCTACAATGAGCAGTTCTTC. This translates into CASSVVRTSGYNEQFF.